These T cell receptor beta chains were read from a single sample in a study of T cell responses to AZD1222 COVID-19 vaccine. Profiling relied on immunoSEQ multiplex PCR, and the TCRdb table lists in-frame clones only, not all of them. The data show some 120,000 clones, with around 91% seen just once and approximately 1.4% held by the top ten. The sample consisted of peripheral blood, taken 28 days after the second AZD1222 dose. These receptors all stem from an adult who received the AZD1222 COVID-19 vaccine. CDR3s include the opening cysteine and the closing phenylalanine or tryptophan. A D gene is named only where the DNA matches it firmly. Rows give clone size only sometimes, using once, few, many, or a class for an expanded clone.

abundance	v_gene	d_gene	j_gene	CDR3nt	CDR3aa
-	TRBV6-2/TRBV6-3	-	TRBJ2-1	TGTGCCAGCAGTCCGACCGGGGGTTTCAATGAGCAGTTCTTC	CASSPTGGFNEQFF
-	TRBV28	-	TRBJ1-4	TGTGCCAGCAGTCCCCGGGGGCCCGCAACTAATGAAAAACTGTTTTTT	CASSPRGPATNEKLFF
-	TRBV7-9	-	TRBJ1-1	TGTGCCAGCACCTGGGAGGTTCCTGAAGCTTTCTTT	CASTWEVPEAFF
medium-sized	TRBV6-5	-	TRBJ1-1	TGTGCCAGCAGTCTTGTGGACAGACATGAAGCTTTCTTT	CASSLVDRHEAFF
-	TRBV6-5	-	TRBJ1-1	TGTGCCAGCAGTTACTCGACCGGCCCCGGGACTGAAGCTTTCTTT	CASSYSTGPGTEAFF
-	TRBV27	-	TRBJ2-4	TGTGCCAGCGATCCTATCCCTGCAGCCAAAAACATTCAGTACTTC	CASDPIPAAKNIQYF
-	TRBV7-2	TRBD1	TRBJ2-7	TGTGCCAGCAGCGCCCAACAGGGGTACGAGCAGTACTTC	CASSAQQGYEQYF
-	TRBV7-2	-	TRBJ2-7	TGTGCCAGCAGCCCGACTAGTATTCTGTACGAGCAGTACTTC	CASSPTSILYEQYF
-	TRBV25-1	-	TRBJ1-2	TGTGCCAGCAGTGAGTTCTCCGGACAAGACTATGGCTACACCTTC	CASSEFSGQDYGYTF
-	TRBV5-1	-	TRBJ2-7	TGCGCCAGCAGCTTGGCACCGACTAACTCCTACGAGCAGTACTTC	CASSLAPTNSYEQYF
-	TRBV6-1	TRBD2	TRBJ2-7	TGTGCCAGCAGTGAAGGGACTAGCGGGAGTGACGAGCAGTACTTC	CASSEGTSGSDEQYF
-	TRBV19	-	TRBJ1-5	TGTGCCAGTAGTATTCACACGGGGCCCTATAGCAATCAGCCCCAGCATTTT	CASSIHTGPYSNQPQHF
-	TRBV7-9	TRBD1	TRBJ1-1	TGTGCCAGCAGCTTAGGGACAGGGATCACTGAAGCTTTCTTT	CASSLGTGITEAFF
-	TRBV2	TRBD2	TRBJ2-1	TGTGCCAGCAGTGAAACTAGCGGGAGGACATACAATGAGCAGTTCTTC	CASSETSGRTYNEQFF
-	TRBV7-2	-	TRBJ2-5	TGTGCCAGCACCCCCAAACGATCAATGTTCGAGACCCAGTACTTC	CASTPKRSMFETQYF
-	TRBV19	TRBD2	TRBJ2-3	TGTGCCAGTAGTTCGGGACTAGCGGGCACAGATACGCAGTATTTT	CASSSGLAGTDTQYF
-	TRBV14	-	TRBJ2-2	TGTGCCAGCAGCATCCGACCGGGCGCGAACACCGGGGAGCTGTTTTTT	CASSIRPGANTGELFF
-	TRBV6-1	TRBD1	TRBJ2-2	TGTGCCAGCAGTGAAGATGGTGACAGGGGGACCGGGGAGCTGTTTTTT	CASSEDGDRGTGELFF
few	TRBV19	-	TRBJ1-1	TGTGCCAGTAGTCTACAGGGAAACACTGAAGCTTTCTTT	CASSLQGNTEAFF
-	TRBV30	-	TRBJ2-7	TGTGCCTGGAGCGCCGGGTTGGGAGGGGGCTACGAGCAGTACTTC	CAWSAGLGGGYEQYF
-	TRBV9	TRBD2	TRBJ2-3	TGTGCCAGCAGCTCCCGGATAGCGGGAGGGCTTTCCACAGATACGCAGTATTTT	CASSSRIAGGLSTDTQYF
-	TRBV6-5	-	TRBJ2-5	TGTGCCAGCAGTTACGCCTGGGGAGAGACCCAGTACTTC	CASSYAWGETQYF
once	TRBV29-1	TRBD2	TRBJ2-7	TGCAGCGTTGACTCCGTGGGAGGGTCAGGCGAGCAGTACTTC	CSVDSVGGSGEQYF
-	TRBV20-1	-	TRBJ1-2	TGCAGTGCTAGTCCTACCTCGCAAGACTATGGCTACACCTTC	CSASPTSQDYGYTF
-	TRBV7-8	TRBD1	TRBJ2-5	TGTGCCAGCAGCAAGACAGGGGGAGGGGGAGAGACCCAGTACTTC	CASSKTGGGGETQYF
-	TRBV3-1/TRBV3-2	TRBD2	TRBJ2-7	TGTGCCAGCAGCCAAGAATACCACAGGACTAGCGGCTCCTACGAGCAGTACTTC	CASSQEYHRTSGSYEQYF
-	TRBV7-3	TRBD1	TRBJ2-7	TGTGCCAGCAGCTCCGGACAGGGAAGAGAGCAGTACTTC	CASSSGQGREQYF
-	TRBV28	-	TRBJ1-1	TGTGCCAGCAGCCCCGGGACACTAGCTGGAGCTTTCTTT	CASSPGTLAGAFF
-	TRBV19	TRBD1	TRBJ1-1	TGTGCCAGTAGTAAAAGGACAGGACGCGTAAACACTGAAGCTTTCTTT	CASSKRTGRVNTEAFF
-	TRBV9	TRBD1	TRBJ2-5	TGTGCCAGCAGCTCACAGACAGGGTTAACTCAAGAGACCCAGTACTTC	CASSSQTGLTQETQYF
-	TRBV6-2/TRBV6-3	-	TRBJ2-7	TGTGCCAGCAGTTACGCGGGGTACGAGCAGTACTTC	CASSYAGYEQYF
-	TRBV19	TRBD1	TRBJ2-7	TGTGCCAGTAGTATCGGACAGGGCTACGAGCAGTACTTC	CASSIGQGYEQYF
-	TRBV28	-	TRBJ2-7	TGTGCCAGCAGTTTAGCAAACAAGGAGGAGCAGTACTTC	CASSLANKEEQYF
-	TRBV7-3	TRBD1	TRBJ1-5	TGTGCCAGGACAGGGGAGGATCAGCCCCAGCATTTT	CARTGEDQPQHF
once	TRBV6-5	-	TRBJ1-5	TGTGCCAGCAGTTACTCGCTACAGGGAACCCAGCATTTT	CASSYSLQGTQHF